Included here is one TCR beta chain sequence, with context. Its matching antigen is unknown. Amplification used 60 Vbeta primers and 13 Jbeta primers. The protocol was immunoSEQ multiplex PCR, while the TCRdb copy is restricted to in-frame clones and leaves out a portion. The sample yields under 150,000 clones, 65% to 85% seen once. The data are from a study of cytomegalovirus exposure and HLA in healthy donors. The CDR3 is made up of 13 amino acids. The V end lost 5 bases, the J end lost 7 bases, and 15 bases lay between the germline ends. CDR1 is MGHDK, CDR2 SYGVNS, per germline. Study outcomes and limitations: Researchers counted around 160 TCR beta chains as cytomegalovirus-associated.

The V gene is TRBV25-1, the J gene TRBJ2-7; weak D call: TRBD2 (6 bases). The sequence was obtained from a male donor in good health and CMV-seronegative. Input material: PBMCs. CDR3: CASSRRGRGEQYF. DNA of the CDR3: TGTGCCAGCAGTAGACGGGGACGGGGGGAGCAGTACTTC.